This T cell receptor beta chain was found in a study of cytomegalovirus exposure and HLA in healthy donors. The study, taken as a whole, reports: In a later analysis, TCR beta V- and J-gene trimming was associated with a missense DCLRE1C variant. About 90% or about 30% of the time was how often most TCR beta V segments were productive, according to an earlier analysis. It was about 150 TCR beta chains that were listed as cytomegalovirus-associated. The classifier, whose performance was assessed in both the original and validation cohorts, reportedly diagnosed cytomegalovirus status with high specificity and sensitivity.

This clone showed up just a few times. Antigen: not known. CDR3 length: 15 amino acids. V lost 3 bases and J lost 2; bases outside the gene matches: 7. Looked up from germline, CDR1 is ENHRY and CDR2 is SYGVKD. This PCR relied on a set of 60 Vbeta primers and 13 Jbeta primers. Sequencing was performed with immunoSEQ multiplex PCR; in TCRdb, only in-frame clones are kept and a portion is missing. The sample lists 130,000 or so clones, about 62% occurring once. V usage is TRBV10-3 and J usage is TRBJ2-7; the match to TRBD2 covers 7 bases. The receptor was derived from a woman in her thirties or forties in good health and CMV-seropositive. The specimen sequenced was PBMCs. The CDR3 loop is CAISEAGLVPYEQYF. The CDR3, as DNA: TGTGCCATCAGTGAAGCGGGGCTAGTCCCCTACGAGCAGTACTTC.